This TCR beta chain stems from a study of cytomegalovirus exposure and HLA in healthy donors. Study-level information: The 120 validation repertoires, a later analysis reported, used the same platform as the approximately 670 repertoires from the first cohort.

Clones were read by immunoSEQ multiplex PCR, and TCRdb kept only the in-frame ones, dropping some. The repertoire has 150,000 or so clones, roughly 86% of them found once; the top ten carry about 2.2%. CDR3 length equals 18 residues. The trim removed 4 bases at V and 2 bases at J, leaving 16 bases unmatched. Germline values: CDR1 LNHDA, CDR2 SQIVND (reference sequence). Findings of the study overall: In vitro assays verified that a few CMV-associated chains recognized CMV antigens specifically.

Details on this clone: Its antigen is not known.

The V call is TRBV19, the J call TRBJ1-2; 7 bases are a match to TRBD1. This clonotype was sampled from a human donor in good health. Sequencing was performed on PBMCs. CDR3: CASSTADRRHAGNYGYTF. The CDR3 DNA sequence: TGTGCCAGTAGTACCGCGGACAGGAGGCACGCGGGGAACTATGGCTACACCTTC.